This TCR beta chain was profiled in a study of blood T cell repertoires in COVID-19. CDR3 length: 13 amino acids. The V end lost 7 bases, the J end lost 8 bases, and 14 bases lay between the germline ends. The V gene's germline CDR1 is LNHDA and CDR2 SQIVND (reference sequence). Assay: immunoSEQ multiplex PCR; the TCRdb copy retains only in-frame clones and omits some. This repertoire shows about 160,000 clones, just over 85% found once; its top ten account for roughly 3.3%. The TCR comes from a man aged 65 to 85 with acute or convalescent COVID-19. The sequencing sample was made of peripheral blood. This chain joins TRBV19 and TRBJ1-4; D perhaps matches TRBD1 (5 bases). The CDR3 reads CASNWRGSEKLFF. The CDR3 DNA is TGTGCCAGTAATTGGAGGGGTAGCGAAAAACTGTTTTTT.